Listed here are 6 T cell receptor beta chains from one sample, sequenced in a study of T cell repertoires in cytomegalovirus infection. TCRdb processed the reads anew with MiXCR; each CDR3 protein has one entry. Seen here are some 940,000 distinct CDR3 sequences, approximately 31% observed once, and the top ten hold more than 12%. Their cognate antigens are unknown. The starting material was cultured CD8+ T cells from PBMCs, obtained from culture after CMV antigen stimulation. Receptors originate from a human donor in good health (CMV status not recorded). Some clones in this sample may be carry-over from other donors' samples.

Only a few counts were recorded for this clonotype. The chain recombines TRBV4-2 with TRBJ2-1; 14 bases match TRBD2. CDR3 length: 15 amino acids. V shed 3 bases and J 7 bases; nucleotides not matched to a gene: 2. In germline, CDR1 is LGHNA, CDR2 YNFKEQ. CDR3 protein: CASSHGTSGGNEQFF. CDR3 in DNA: TGTGCCAGCAGCCACGGGACTAGCGGGGGAAATGAGCAGTTCTTC.

The chain joins TRBV6-5 to TRBJ2-5, with 16 bases fitting TRBD2. CDR3 length: 22 residues. Germline CDR1 reads MNHEY; CDR2 reads SVGAGI. Germline trimming cut 6 bases from V and 5 bases from J; bases unmatched to any gene: 24. In nucleotides, the CDR3 is TGTGCCAGCAGCTTAGGGAGTTTACAGGGACTAGCGGGGGGGCCGGTAGGGGAGACCCAGTACTTC. The encoded protein is CASSLGSLQGLAGGPVGETQYF.

This clonotype appeared a few times. This rearrangement joins TRBV6-2 or TRBV6-3 to TRBJ2-7; tentatively, D is TRBD1 or TRBD2 (5 bases each). The CDR3 totals 17 residues. V was clipped by 0 bases and J by 2 bases, with 17 bases between them. Germline assignment: CDR1 MNHEY and CDR2 SVGEGT. The CDR3 DNA reads as TGTGCCAGCAGTTACTCGAGCACAGGACTGCCGACCTACGAGCAGTACGTC. Translation: CASSYSSTGLPTYEQYV.

The sample holds a few counts of this clonotype. The CDR3, as DNA: TGTGCCAGCAGCTTTACAGGGGCTGGTGGCTACACCTTC. It is translated as CASSFTGAGGYTF. The chain employs TRBV7-6 and TRBJ1-2; TRBD1 matches at 7 bases. Germline V gene data show CDR1 as SGHVS and CDR2 as FNYEAQ. The CDR3 loop spans 13 amino acids. V shed 3 bases, J shed 7 bases, and the junction held 5 bases outside the gene matches.

This clonotype was seen once. A read error may explain this, as a much larger clone is one base away. The chain is built from TRBV2 and TRBJ2-2; tentative D call: TRBD2 (5 bases). Germline V gives CDR1 SNHLY, CDR2 FYNNEI. The CDR3 is made up of 11 amino acids. The CDR3 reads CASTPTGEMFF. The CDR3 DNA sequence: TGTGCCAGCACTCCCACCGGGGAGATGTTTTTT.

This chain uses TRBV7-9 with TRBJ2-5, with D uncertain. The CDR3 runs 15 residues. V was trimmed by 1 base and J by 0 bases, leaving 9 bases between them. In germline, CDR1 is SEHNR, CDR2 FQNEAQ (reference sequence). CDR3 sequence (DNA): TGTGCCAGCAGCTTAGTGATGGTCGACCAAGAGACCCAGTACTTC. It codes for CASSLVMVDQETQYF.